These T cell receptor beta chains were read from a single sample in a study of identical twins. TCRdb passed the 5' RACE reads through MiXCR, listing each CDR3 protein once. The profile shows about 250,000 distinct CDR3 sequences, about 8.3% of them singletons. The sample also formed part of further work on yellow fever vaccine responses in identical twins.

Material for sequencing was CD8+ T cells sorted from blood. All receptors derive from a woman between 18 and 30 years old in good health. The CDR3 runs from the conserved cysteine through the conserved F or W. The D gene is left open where the match is weak. Clone size appears in some rows only: once, few, many, or a class for an expanded clone.

clone_size: many
v_call: TRBV25-1
d_call: TRBD2
j_call: TRBJ2-7
cdr3_aa: CASSDAGGRVYEQYF
cdr3_nt: TGTGCCAGCAGTGACGCGGGAGGGAGAGTCTACGAGCAGTACTTC

clone_size: many
v_call: TRBV29-1
d_call: NA
j_call: TRBJ2-1
cdr3_aa: CSVEERSYNEQFF
cdr3_nt: TGCAGCGTAGAAGAACGCTCCTACAATGAGCAGTTCTTC

clone_size: few
v_call: TRBV12-3/TRBV12-4
d_call: NA
j_call: TRBJ2-7
cdr3_aa: CASSPGQFEQYF
cdr3_nt: TGTGCCAGCAGCCCAGGACAGTTCGAGCAGTACTTC

clone_size: few
v_call: TRBV20-1
d_call: NA
j_call: TRBJ2-1
cdr3_aa: CSAIVAGNYNEQFF
cdr3_nt: TGCAGTGCTATTGTCGCGGGGAACTACAATGAGCAGTTCTTC

clone_size: many
v_call: TRBV5-1
d_call: NA
j_call: TRBJ2-7
cdr3_aa: CASSLGSGTKSSYEQYF
cdr3_nt: TGCGCCAGCAGCTTGGGCTCCGGGACCAAAAGCTCCTACGAGCAGTACTTC

clone_size: many
v_call: TRBV10-1
d_call: NA
j_call: TRBJ2-2
cdr3_aa: CASSESVAGELFF
cdr3_nt: TGCGCCAGCAGTGAGTCCGTAGCCGGGGAGCTGTTTTTT

clone_size: many
v_call: TRBV6-4
d_call: NA
j_call: TRBJ2-2
cdr3_aa: CASSDSSTGELFF
cdr3_nt: TGTGCCAGCAGTGACTCGTCAACCGGGGAGCTGTTTTTT

clone_size: many
v_call: TRBV27
d_call: NA
j_call: TRBJ1-5
cdr3_aa: CASSRVGQPQHF
cdr3_nt: TGTGCCAGCAGCCGGGTGGGACAGCCCCAGCATTTT

clone_size: many
v_call: TRBV6-2/TRBV6-3
d_call: NA
j_call: TRBJ2-1
cdr3_aa: CASSYSSVDNEQFF
cdr3_nt: TGTGCCAGCAGTTACTCGAGTGTTGACAATGAGCAGTTCTTC

clone_size: NA
v_call: TRBV27
d_call: NA
j_call: TRBJ2-1
cdr3_aa: CASSFSSRGDEQFF
cdr3_nt: TGTGCCAGCAGTTTTTCGTCGAGGGGCGATGAGCAGTTCTTC

clone_size: many
v_call: TRBV5-1
d_call: TRBD2
j_call: TRBJ2-1
cdr3_aa: CASSLGLADSNEQFF
cdr3_nt: TGCGCCAGCAGCTTGGGACTAGCGGATTCCAATGAGCAGTTCTTC

clone_size: many
v_call: TRBV20-1
d_call: TRBD1
j_call: TRBJ2-1
cdr3_aa: CSASDRASSYNEQFF
cdr3_nt: TGCAGTGCTAGTGACAGGGCCAGCTCCTACAATGAGCAGTTCTTC

clone_size: few
v_call: TRBV20-1
d_call: TRBD1
j_call: TRBJ2-7
cdr3_aa: CSASRYPAGTGSYEQYF
cdr3_nt: TGCAGTGCTAGTCGCTATCCGGCCGGGACAGGGTCCTACGAGCAGTACTTC

clone_size: few
v_call: TRBV27
d_call: NA
j_call: TRBJ2-3
cdr3_aa: CASSPPDTQYF
cdr3_nt: TGTGCCAGCAGTCCCCCCGATACGCAGTATTTT

clone_size: many
v_call: TRBV6-2/TRBV6-3
d_call: TRBD2
j_call: TRBJ2-1
cdr3_aa: CASSYSNAFGLAGAPNEQFF
cdr3_nt: TGTGCCAGCAGTTACTCGAATGCCTTTGGACTAGCGGGAGCCCCAAATGAGCAGTTCTTC

clone_size: NA
v_call: TRBV29-1
d_call: TRBD1
j_call: TRBJ2-7
cdr3_aa: CSASEGGFGDEQYF
cdr3_nt: TGCAGCGCTTCCGAAGGGGGCTTCGGGGACGAGCAGTACTTC

clone_size: many
v_call: TRBV6-1
d_call: TRBD2
j_call: TRBJ2-7
cdr3_aa: CASSVAGESYEQYF
cdr3_nt: TGTGCCAGCAGTGTAGCGGGGGAGTCCTACGAGCAGTACTTC

clone_size: many
v_call: TRBV27
d_call: NA
j_call: TRBJ2-7
cdr3_aa: CASRGRQNSYEQYF
cdr3_nt: TGTGCCAGCAGAGGGCGGCAAAACTCCTACGAGCAGTACTTC

clone_size: few
v_call: TRBV24-1
d_call: NA
j_call: TRBJ2-6
cdr3_aa: CATSDLPLASGANVLTF
cdr3_nt: TGTGCCACCAGTGATTTGCCCCTAGCATCTGGGGCCAACGTCCTGACTTTC

clone_size: NA
v_call: TRBV27
d_call: NA
j_call: TRBJ1-4
cdr3_aa: CASSLRDRINEKLFF
cdr3_nt: TGTGCCAGCAGTTTAAGAGACAGAATTAATGAAAAACTGTTTTTT

clone_size: NA
v_call: TRBV7-9
d_call: NA
j_call: TRBJ2-7
cdr3_aa: CASSLAGGSVWNYEQYF
cdr3_nt: TGTGCCAGCAGCTTAGCCGGGGGTAGCGTTTGGAACTACGAGCAGTACTTC

clone_size: NA
v_call: TRBV21-1
d_call: NA
j_call: TRBJ2-7
cdr3_aa: CASSTRLNRSGRPHEQYF
cdr3_nt: TGTGCCAGCAGCACCCGTCTCAATCGAAGCGGGAGGCCTCACGAGCAGTACTTC

clone_size: few
v_call: TRBV7-8
d_call: TRBD1
j_call: TRBJ2-1
cdr3_aa: CASSREDRGHRDEQFF
cdr3_nt: TGTGCCAGCAGCCGGGAGGACAGGGGGCATAGGGATGAGCAGTTCTTC

clone_size: few
v_call: TRBV27
d_call: NA
j_call: TRBJ2-3
cdr3_aa: CASSFPAGTQYF
cdr3_nt: TGTGCCAGCAGTTTTCCCGCAGGCACGCAGTATTTT

clone_size: few
v_call: TRBV15
d_call: NA
j_call: TRBJ2-7
cdr3_aa: CATSRVEDSYEQYF
cdr3_nt: TGTGCCACCAGCAGAGTGGAGGACAGCTACGAGCAGTACTTC

clone_size: NA
v_call: TRBV20-1
d_call: NA
j_call: TRBJ2-2
cdr3_aa: CSALASNTGELFF
cdr3_nt: TGCAGTGCTCTAGCCTCGAACACCGGGGAGCTGTTTTTT

clone_size: NA
v_call: TRBV23-1
d_call: TRBD1
j_call: TRBJ2-7
cdr3_aa: CASSQPSAGGLSYEQYF
cdr3_nt: TGCGCCAGCAGTCAACCCTCGGCAGGGGGCCTCTCCTACGAGCAGTACTTC

clone_size: many
v_call: TRBV20-1
d_call: TRBD2
j_call: TRBJ2-7
cdr3_aa: CSGRGLAEPYEQYF
cdr3_nt: TGCAGTGGACGAGGACTAGCGGAGCCCTACGAGCAGTACTTC

clone_size: many
v_call: TRBV12-3/TRBV12-4
d_call: NA
j_call: TRBJ2-1
cdr3_aa: CASSSPQRDNEQFF
cdr3_nt: TGTGCCAGCAGCAGCCCCCAGCGGGACAATGAGCAGTTCTTC

clone_size: NA
v_call: TRBV9
d_call: NA
j_call: TRBJ2-3
cdr3_aa: CASSVGLTDTQYF
cdr3_nt: TGTGCCAGCAGCGTCGGCCTAACAGATACGCAGTATTTT

clone_size: many
v_call: TRBV27
d_call: TRBD2
j_call: TRBJ2-1
cdr3_aa: CASSFSAGAVNEQFF
cdr3_nt: TGTGCCAGCAGTTTCTCAGCGGGAGCTGTCAATGAGCAGTTCTTC

clone_size: many
v_call: TRBV7-3
d_call: TRBD2
j_call: TRBJ2-2
cdr3_aa: CASSRDYTGELFF
cdr3_nt: TGTGCCAGCAGCCGGGACTATACCGGGGAGCTGTTTTTT

clone_size: many
v_call: TRBV12-3/TRBV12-4
d_call: TRBD1
j_call: TRBJ2-7
cdr3_aa: CASSGQGISYEQYF
cdr3_nt: TGTGCCAGCAGCGGACAGGGGATATCCTACGAGCAGTACTTC

clone_size: NA
v_call: TRBV12-3/TRBV12-4
d_call: NA
j_call: TRBJ1-1
cdr3_aa: CASSLGPTKNTEAFF
cdr3_nt: TGTGCCAGCAGTTTAGGCCCGACGAAGAACACTGAAGCTTTCTTT

clone_size: many
v_call: TRBV7-9
d_call: NA
j_call: TRBJ2-7
cdr3_aa: CASSSGQIYEQYF
cdr3_nt: TGTGCCAGCAGCTCTGGACAGATCTACGAGCAGTACTTC

clone_size: NA
v_call: TRBV3-1
d_call: NA
j_call: TRBJ2-7
cdr3_aa: CASSQDFRDYEQYF
cdr3_nt: TGTGCCAGCAGCCAAGATTTCAGGGACTACGAGCAGTACTTC

clone_size: many
v_call: TRBV5-1
d_call: TRBD1
j_call: TRBJ2-1
cdr3_aa: CASSLSNTGGNEQFF
cdr3_nt: TGCGCCAGCAGCTTGTCTAACACAGGGGGCAATGAGCAGTTCTTC

clone_size: NA
v_call: TRBV27
d_call: TRBD2
j_call: TRBJ2-1
cdr3_aa: CASSLGTSGTYNEQFF
cdr3_nt: TGTGCCAGCAGTTTAGGGACTAGCGGGACGTACAATGAGCAGTTCTTC

clone_size: few
v_call: TRBV20-1
d_call: TRBD1
j_call: TRBJ2-7
cdr3_aa: CSAAPGQESYEQYF
cdr3_nt: TGCAGTGCTGCTCCGGGACAGGAGTCCTACGAGCAGTACTTC

clone_size: few
v_call: TRBV4-3
d_call: NA
j_call: TRBJ2-7
cdr3_aa: CASSQGSGVGYEQYF
cdr3_nt: TGCGCCAGCAGCCAAGGTTCAGGGGTGGGGTACGAGCAGTACTTC

clone_size: NA
v_call: TRBV6-1
d_call: NA
j_call: TRBJ2-3
cdr3_aa: CASTEGWGYTQYF
cdr3_nt: TGTGCCAGCACAGAAGGATGGGGATATACGCAGTATTTT

clone_size: NA
v_call: TRBV12-3/TRBV12-4
d_call: TRBD2
j_call: TRBJ2-7
cdr3_aa: CASRRTSGGRYEQYF
cdr3_nt: TGTGCCAGCAGAAGGACTAGCGGGGGACGGTACGAGCAGTACTTC

clone_size: few
v_call: TRBV4-1
d_call: TRBD2
j_call: TRBJ2-5
cdr3_aa: CASSQESSGSRETQYF
cdr3_nt: TGCGCCAGCAGCCAAGAAAGTAGCGGGAGCCGGGAGACCCAGTACTTC

clone_size: NA
v_call: TRBV7-2
d_call: NA
j_call: TRBJ2-3
cdr3_aa: CASSPPGTQYF
cdr3_nt: TGTGCCAGCAGCCCTCCGGGTACGCAGTATTTT

clone_size: few
v_call: TRBV6-2/TRBV6-3
d_call: NA
j_call: TRBJ2-7
cdr3_aa: CASSNRDLAYEQYF
cdr3_nt: TGTGCCAGCAGTAACCGGGACCTAGCCTACGAGCAGTACTTC

clone_size: many
v_call: TRBV4-3
d_call: NA
j_call: TRBJ2-2
cdr3_aa: CASSQDRGLTGELFF
cdr3_nt: TGCGCCAGCAGCCAAGATCGGGGTTTGACCGGGGAGCTGTTTTTT

clone_size: NA
v_call: TRBV4-3
d_call: TRBD1
j_call: TRBJ2-3
cdr3_aa: CASSQEHRLQTGGMDTQYF
cdr3_nt: TGCGCCAGCAGCCAAGAACACCGACTCCAGACAGGGGGCATGGATACGCAGTATTTT

clone_size: many
v_call: TRBV5-1
d_call: NA
j_call: TRBJ2-1
cdr3_aa: CASSLRGGNEQFF
cdr3_nt: TGCGCCAGCAGCTTGAGGGGAGGCAATGAGCAGTTCTTC

clone_size: NA
v_call: TRBV5-1
d_call: TRBD2
j_call: TRBJ2-5
cdr3_aa: CASSLALAGAAETQYF
cdr3_nt: TGCGCCAGCAGCTTGGCCTTAGCGGGAGCGGCAGAGACCCAGTACTTC

clone_size: NA
v_call: TRBV11-1
d_call: NA
j_call: TRBJ1-1
cdr3_aa: CASSPPLPGNTEAFF
cdr3_nt: TGTGCCAGCAGCCCACCGCTGCCCGGGAACACTGAAGCTTTCTTT

clone_size: NA
v_call: TRBV5-5
d_call: NA
j_call: TRBJ1-6
cdr3_aa: CASSGQMVEF
cdr3_nt: TGTGCCAGCAGTGGCCAGATGGTGGAGTTT

clone_size: few
v_call: TRBV20-1
d_call: NA
j_call: TRBJ2-2
cdr3_aa: CSALNRNTGELFF
cdr3_nt: TGCAGTGCTCTCAACAGGAACACCGGGGAGCTGTTTTTT

clone_size: many
v_call: TRBV29-1
d_call: TRBD1
j_call: TRBJ2-7
cdr3_aa: CSVEETGLYEQYF
cdr3_nt: TGCAGCGTTGAGGAGACAGGGCTCTACGAGCAGTACTTC

clone_size: many
v_call: TRBV6-2/TRBV6-3
d_call: TRBD2
j_call: TRBJ2-5
cdr3_aa: CASSYRREERETQYF
cdr3_nt: TGTGCCAGCAGTTACCGGCGGGAGGAAAGAGAGACCCAGTACTTC

clone_size: many
v_call: TRBV9
d_call: TRBD2
j_call: TRBJ2-2
cdr3_aa: CASSVNRGGLAEVNTGELFF
cdr3_nt: TGTGCCAGCAGCGTAAATCGTGGAGGACTAGCGGAAGTGAACACCGGGGAGCTGTTTTTT

clone_size: NA
v_call: TRBV5-6
d_call: TRBD1
j_call: TRBJ2-2
cdr3_aa: CASSLRDSPGELFF
cdr3_nt: TGTGCCAGCAGCCTCCGGGACAGCCCCGGGGAGCTGTTTTTT

clone_size: NA
v_call: TRBV7-6
d_call: NA
j_call: TRBJ2-2
cdr3_aa: CASSQIKGPNTGELFF
cdr3_nt: TGTGCCAGCAGCCAGATCAAGGGACCGAACACCGGGGAGCTGTTTTTT

clone_size: many
v_call: TRBV28
d_call: NA
j_call: TRBJ2-4
cdr3_aa: CASPGRTKNIQYF
cdr3_nt: TGTGCCAGCCCAGGGCGGACCAAAAACATTCAGTACTTC